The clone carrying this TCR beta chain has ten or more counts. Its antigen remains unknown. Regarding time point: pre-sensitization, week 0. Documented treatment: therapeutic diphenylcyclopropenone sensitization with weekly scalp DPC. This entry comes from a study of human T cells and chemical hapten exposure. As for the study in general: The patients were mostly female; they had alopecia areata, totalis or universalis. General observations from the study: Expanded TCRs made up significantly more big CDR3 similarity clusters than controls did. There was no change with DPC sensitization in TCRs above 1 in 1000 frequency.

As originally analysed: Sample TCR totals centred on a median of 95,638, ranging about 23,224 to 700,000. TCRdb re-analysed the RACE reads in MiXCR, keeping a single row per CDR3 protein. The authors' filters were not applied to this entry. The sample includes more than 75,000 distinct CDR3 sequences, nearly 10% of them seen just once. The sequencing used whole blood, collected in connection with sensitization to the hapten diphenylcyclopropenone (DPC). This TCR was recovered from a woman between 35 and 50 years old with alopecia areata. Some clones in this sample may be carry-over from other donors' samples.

This CDR3 reads CASSVEADRAYEQYF. CDR3 nucleotide sequence: TGTGCCAGCAGTGTTGAGGCTGACAGGGCCTACGAGCAGTACTTC. This sequence joins TRBV6-4 and TRBJ2-7, with 7 bases matching TRBD1. There are 15 residues in the CDR3. Germline CDR1 MRHNA, CDR2 SNTAGT. V lost 4 bases, J lost 2 bases, and 8 bases stayed unmatched.